This is a list of T cell receptor beta chains from one sample in a study of blood T cell repertoires in COVID-19. Libraries were prepared by immunoSEQ multiplex PCR; TCRdb keeps only in-frame clonotypes and omits some of them. Of 95,000 or so clones in the sample, 79% were seen once. The source material was peripheral blood. The receptor source for this set is a woman of 80 years or more with active or convalescent COVID-19. The CDR3 runs from the conserved cysteine through the conserved F or W. Fields, in order: J gene, D gene, CDR3 length, clone size, V gene, CDR3 protein, CDR3 DNA. A D gene is named only where the DNA matches it firmly. Rows give clone size only sometimes, using once, few, many, or a class for an expanded clone.

j_gene: TRBJ2-7; d_gene: NA; len: 15; abundance: NA; v_gene: TRBV9; CDR3aa: CASSGGGSGSYEQYF; CDR3nt: TGTGCCAGCAGCGGGGGGGGCTCAGGCTCCTACGAGCAGTACTTC
j_gene: TRBJ2-1; d_gene: TRBD2; len: 15; abundance: NA; v_gene: TRBV11-2; CDR3aa: CASSSLAGGLNEQFF; CDR3nt: TGTGCCAGCAGCTCCCTAGCGGGAGGGTTGAATGAGCAGTTCTTC
j_gene: TRBJ2-1; d_gene: TRBD2; len: 17; abundance: NA; v_gene: TRBV7-9; CDR3aa: CASSLVSSGMTTNEQFF; CDR3nt: TGTGCCAGCAGCTTAGTGTCTAGCGGGATGACCACTAATGAGCAGTTCTTC
j_gene: TRBJ1-2; d_gene: NA; len: 12; abundance: NA; v_gene: TRBV7-8; CDR3aa: CASTARGGGYTF; CDR3nt: TGTGCCAGCACCGCCAGGGGTGGAGGCTACACCTTC
j_gene: TRBJ1-1; d_gene: TRBD1; len: 16; abundance: NA; v_gene: TRBV5-4; CDR3aa: CASSAPGGRRGTEAFF; CDR3nt: TGTGCCAGCAGCGCTCCAGGGGGCCGACGCGGCACTGAAGCTTTCTTT
j_gene: TRBJ2-7; d_gene: NA; len: 15; abundance: once; v_gene: TRBV15; CDR3aa: CATSRQIVGAGEQYF; CDR3nt: TGTGCCACCAGCAGGCAAATAGTGGGGGCAGGCGAGCAGTACTTC
j_gene: TRBJ2-7; d_gene: TRBD2; len: 15; abundance: NA; v_gene: TRBV5-1; CDR3aa: CASSFGLAGGDEQYF; CDR3nt: TGTGCCAGCAGCTTCGGGCTAGCGGGAGGGGACGAGCAGTACTTC
j_gene: TRBJ2-5; d_gene: NA; len: 16; abundance: NA; v_gene: TRBV7-6; CDR3aa: CACSLVSRGSGETQYF; CDR3nt: TGTGCCTGCAGCTTAGTAAGCCGTGGGAGTGGGGAGACCCAGTACTTC
j_gene: TRBJ2-7; d_gene: TRBD2; len: 14; abundance: NA; v_gene: TRBV5-1; CDR3aa: CASSGVAGAYEQYF; CDR3nt: TGTGCCAGCAGCGGAGTAGCGGGAGCTTATGAGCAGTACTTC
j_gene: TRBJ2-7; d_gene: TRBD2; len: 15; abundance: few; v_gene: TRBV6-2/TRBV6-3; CDR3aa: CASSLALAGVGEQYF; CDR3nt: TGTGCCAGCAGTCTCGCACTAGCGGGAGTGGGGGAGCAGTACTTC
j_gene: TRBJ2-3; d_gene: TRBD1; len: 12; abundance: NA; v_gene: TRBV5-1; CDR3aa: CASSLRGQGQYF; CDR3nt: TGCGCCAGCAGCTTGAGGGGACAGGGGCAGTATTTT
j_gene: TRBJ2-3; d_gene: TRBD2; len: 19; abundance: NA; v_gene: TRBV7-9; CDR3aa: CASSSSRWDASGSQDTQYF; CDR3nt: TGTGCCAGCAGCTCATCGAGATGGGATGCTAGCGGGAGTCAAGATACGCAGTATTTT
j_gene: TRBJ1-5; d_gene: NA; len: 13; abundance: NA; v_gene: TRBV2; CDR3aa: CASGQWGNQPQHF; CDR3nt: TGTGCCAGCGGACAGTGGGGGAATCAGCCCCAGCATTTT
j_gene: TRBJ2-1; d_gene: NA; len: 13; abundance: NA; v_gene: TRBV9; CDR3aa: CASTGQTEHEQFF; CDR3nt: TGTGCCAGCACCGGACAGACAGAGCATGAGCAGTTCTTC
j_gene: TRBJ2-5; d_gene: NA; len: 13; abundance: NA; v_gene: TRBV2; CDR3aa: CASTRTVFETQYF; CDR3nt: TGTGCCAGCACTCGGACAGTATTCGAGACCCAGTACTTC
j_gene: TRBJ2-1; d_gene: TRBD2; len: 15; abundance: NA; v_gene: TRBV9; CDR3aa: CASSVSGRLLNEQFF; CDR3nt: TGTGCCAGCAGCGTTAGCGGGAGACTCCTCAATGAGCAGTTCTTC
j_gene: TRBJ1-6; d_gene: NA; len: 14; abundance: NA; v_gene: TRBV4-1; CDR3aa: CASSQEQQVSPLHF; CDR3nt: TGCGCCAGCAGCCAAGAACAGCAGGTATCGCCCCTCCACTTT
j_gene: TRBJ2-2; d_gene: NA; len: 13; abundance: NA; v_gene: TRBV19; CDR3aa: CASSLFDTGELFF; CDR3nt: TGTGCCAGTAGTCTTTTTGACACCGGGGAGCTGTTTTTT
j_gene: TRBJ2-7; d_gene: TRBD1; len: 14; abundance: many; v_gene: TRBV7-2; CDR3aa: CASSSQGGGYEQYF; CDR3nt: TGTGCCAGCAGCTCACAGGGGGGCGGCTACGAGCAGTACTTC
j_gene: TRBJ2-7; d_gene: NA; len: 12; abundance: medium-sized; v_gene: TRBV7-2; CDR3aa: CASSPDSGEQYF; CDR3nt: TGTGCCAGCAGCCCAGACAGTGGCGAGCAGTACTTC
j_gene: TRBJ2-5; d_gene: NA; len: 11; abundance: NA; v_gene: TRBV20-1; CDR3aa: CSAKTRVAQYF; CDR3nt: TGCAGTGCTAAGACACGAGTGGCCCAGTACTTC
j_gene: TRBJ2-7; d_gene: NA; len: 12; abundance: NA; v_gene: TRBV30; CDR3aa: CAWKQGTYEQYF; CDR3nt: TGTGCCTGGAAACAGGGAACCTACGAGCAGTACTTC
j_gene: TRBJ1-1; d_gene: TRBD1; len: 14; abundance: few; v_gene: TRBV7-9; CDR3aa: CASSPDRMNTEAFF; CDR3nt: TGTGCCAGCAGCCCGGACAGGATGAACACTGAAGCTTTCTTT
j_gene: TRBJ1-3; d_gene: NA; len: 12; abundance: NA; v_gene: TRBV30; CDR3aa: CAWSDIGNTIYF; CDR3nt: TGTGCCTGGTCCGACATCGGAAACACCATATATTTT
j_gene: TRBJ1-5; d_gene: NA; len: 15; abundance: once; v_gene: TRBV2; CDR3aa: CASSGQVGYNQPQHF; CDR3nt: TGTGCCAGCAGTGGACAGGTTGGTTACAATCAGCCCCAGCATTTT
j_gene: TRBJ1-2; d_gene: NA; len: 15; abundance: NA; v_gene: TRBV27; CDR3aa: CASSLSPTGNYGYTF; CDR3nt: TGTGCCAGCAGTTTATCCCCTACAGGGAACTATGGCTACACCTTC
j_gene: TRBJ2-1; d_gene: NA; len: 17; abundance: NA; v_gene: TRBV1; CDR3aa: CTSSQARWTSVGNEQFF; CDR3nt: TGCACCAGCAGCCAAGCGCGGTGGACTAGCGTTGGGAATGAGCAGTTCTTC
j_gene: TRBJ2-1; d_gene: TRBD2; len: 11; abundance: NA; v_gene: TRBV29-1; CDR3aa: CSVVLAGKQFF; CDR3nt: TGCAGCGTTGTACTAGCGGGAAAGCAGTTCTTC
j_gene: TRBJ2-1; d_gene: TRBD1; len: 15; abundance: NA; v_gene: TRBV5-1; CDR3aa: CASSMDRRDYNEQFF; CDR3nt: TGTGCCAGCAGCATGGACAGGCGCGACTACAATGAGCAGTTCTTC
j_gene: TRBJ2-3; d_gene: TRBD1; len: 16; abundance: few; v_gene: TRBV7-7; CDR3aa: CASSLGPGQGADTQYF; CDR3nt: TGTGCTAGCAGCTTAGGACCGGGACAGGGAGCAGATACGCAGTATTTT
j_gene: TRBJ2-2; d_gene: TRBD2; len: 15; abundance: NA; v_gene: TRBV24-1; CDR3aa: CATSDLKRGPGELFF; CDR3nt: TGTGCCACCAGTGATTTGAAGCGGGGGCCCGGGGAGCTGTTTTTT